The present TCR beta chain was sequenced within a study of blood T cell repertoires in COVID-19. The wider study: COVID-19 samples collected from the United States, Italy and Spain covered acute and convalescent phases. The analysed material was cDNA or gDNA that came from T cells, B-cell-depleted T cells, or PBMCs.

The repertoire was sequenced with immunoSEQ multiplex PCR; TCRdb's copy has only in-frame clones and lacks some. This sample carries about 88,000 clones, 90% of them seen once, and the ten largest clones take more than 1.5%. With V trimmed by 3 bases and J by 5 bases, 8 bases remained unmatched. The CDR3 is 16 amino acids. Germline CDR1 and CDR2: SEHNR and FQNEAQ (reference sequence). V and J are TRBV7-9 and TRBJ1-4, with 8 bases fitting TRBD1. The source of this sequence is a man between 60 and 75 years old with acute or convalescent COVID-19. The sequencing input was peripheral blood. Written as DNA, the CDR3 is TGTGCCAGCAGCTTGCTCCCAGGACAGGGAAATGAAAAACTGTTTTTT. As protein: CASSLLPGQGNEKLFF.